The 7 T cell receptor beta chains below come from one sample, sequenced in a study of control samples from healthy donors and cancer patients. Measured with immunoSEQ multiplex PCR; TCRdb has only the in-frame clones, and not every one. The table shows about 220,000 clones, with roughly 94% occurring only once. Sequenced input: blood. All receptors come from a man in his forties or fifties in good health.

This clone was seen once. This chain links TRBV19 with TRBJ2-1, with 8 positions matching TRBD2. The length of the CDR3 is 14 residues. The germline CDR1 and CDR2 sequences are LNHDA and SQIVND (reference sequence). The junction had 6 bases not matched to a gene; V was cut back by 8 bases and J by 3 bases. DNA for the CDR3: TGTGCCAGTCGAGCGGGGGCCCGCTACAATGAGCAGTTCTTC. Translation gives CASRAGARYNEQFF.

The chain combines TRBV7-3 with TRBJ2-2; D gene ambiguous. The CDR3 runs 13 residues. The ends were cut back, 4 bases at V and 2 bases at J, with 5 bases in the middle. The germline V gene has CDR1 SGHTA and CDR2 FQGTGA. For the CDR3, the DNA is TGTGCCAGCAGCTCCTCTAACACCGGGGAGCTGTTTTTT. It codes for CASSSSNTGELFF.

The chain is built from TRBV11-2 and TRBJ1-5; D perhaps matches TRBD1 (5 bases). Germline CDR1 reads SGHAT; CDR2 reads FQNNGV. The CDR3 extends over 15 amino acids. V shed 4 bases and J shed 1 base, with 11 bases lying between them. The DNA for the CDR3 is TGTGCCAGCAGCTATGGGGGAGACAGCAATCAGCCCCAGCATTTT. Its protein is CASSYGGDSNQPQHF.

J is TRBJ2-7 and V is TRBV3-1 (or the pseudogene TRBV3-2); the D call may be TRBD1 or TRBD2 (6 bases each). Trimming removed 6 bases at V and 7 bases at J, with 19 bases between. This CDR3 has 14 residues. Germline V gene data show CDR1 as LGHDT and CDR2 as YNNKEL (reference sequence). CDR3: CASSYRDMRGEQYF. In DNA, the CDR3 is TGTGCCAGCAGTTACCGGGACATGCGGGGAGAGCAGTACTTC.

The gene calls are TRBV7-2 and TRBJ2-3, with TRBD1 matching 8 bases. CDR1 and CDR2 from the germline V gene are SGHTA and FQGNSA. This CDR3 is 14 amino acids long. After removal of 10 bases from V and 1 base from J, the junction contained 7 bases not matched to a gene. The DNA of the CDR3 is TGTGCCACCTGCCAGGACAGGGGCACAGATACGCAGTATTTT. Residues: CATCQDRGTDTQYF.

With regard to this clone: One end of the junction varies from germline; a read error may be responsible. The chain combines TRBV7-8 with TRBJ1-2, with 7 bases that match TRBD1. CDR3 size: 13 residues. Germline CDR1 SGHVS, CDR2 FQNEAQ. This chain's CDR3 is CASTLRGQDGYTF. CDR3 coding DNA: TGTGCCAGCACCTTAAGGGGGCAAGACGGCTACACCTTC.

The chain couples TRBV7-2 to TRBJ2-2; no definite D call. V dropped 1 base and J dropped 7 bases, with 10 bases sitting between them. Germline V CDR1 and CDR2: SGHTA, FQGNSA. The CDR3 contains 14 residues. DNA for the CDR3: TGTGCCAGCAGCTTAGGAGAAACCCACGGGGAGCTGTTTTTT. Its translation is CASSLGETHGELFF.